The following is a TCR beta chain sequence with its context. Each of the donors was a healthy bone marrow donor. This sample is drawn from a study of cytomegalovirus exposure and HLA in healthy donors. V lost 0 bases to trimming and J lost 5 bases, with 17 bases between them. Germline-derived CDR1 and CDR2 are LGHNA and YSLEER. The CDR3 loop spans 17 amino acids. 13 Jbeta primers and 60 Vbeta primers were used for the PCR. Method: immunoSEQ multiplex PCR; TCRdb's copy keeps in-frame clones and lacks some. The specimen's table records approximately 70,000 clones. This chain joins TRBV4-3 and TRBJ2-1; perhaps TRBD1 as D (5 bases). This TCR came from a woman aged 25 to 39 in good health and CMV-seronegative. Sequenced material: PBMCs. The chain's CDR3 is CASSQENRASGHNEQFF. The CDR3 DNA reads TGCGCCAGCAGCCAAGAGAATCGAGCTTCAGGGCACAATGAGCAGTTCTTC.